This TCR beta chain is from a study of T cell responses to AZD1222 COVID-19 vaccine. Study-wide results and caveats: Unmutated variant regions reportedly attract nearly half of all spike-specific TCRs. Spike-specific TCR depth and breadth grew after two AZD1222 doses. Donors in the cohort were predominantly white British and more often female, and clonal diversity was possibly underestimated.

The method was immunoSEQ multiplex PCR; TCRdb's version includes in-frame clones alone and lacks a portion of them. The profile shows 95,000 to 150,000 clones, around 89% of them singletons. V shed 6 bases, J shed 4 bases, and the junction held 8 bases outside the gene matches. CDR1 is MDHEN and CDR2 is SYDVKM in the germline V gene. CDR3 length equals 14 residues. This clone appeared once. Its antigen is not known. Sample: peripheral blood, taken on day 0 of AZD1222 vaccination. This sequence was found in an adult in good health. This sequence joins TRBV28 and TRBJ1-1; 7 nucleotides line up with TRBD1. CDR3 coding DNA: TGTGCCAGCAGCTCCAGGGGGTACGGCACTGAAGCTTTCTTT. It specifies CASSSRGYGTEAFF. Variable domain in full (rest from reference TRBV28 and TRBJ1-1): DVKVTQSSRYLVKRTGEKVFLECVQDMDHENMFWYRQDPGLGLRLIYFSYDVKMKEKGDIPEGYSVSREKKERFSLILESASTNQTSMYLCASSSRGYGTEAFFGQGTRLTVV.